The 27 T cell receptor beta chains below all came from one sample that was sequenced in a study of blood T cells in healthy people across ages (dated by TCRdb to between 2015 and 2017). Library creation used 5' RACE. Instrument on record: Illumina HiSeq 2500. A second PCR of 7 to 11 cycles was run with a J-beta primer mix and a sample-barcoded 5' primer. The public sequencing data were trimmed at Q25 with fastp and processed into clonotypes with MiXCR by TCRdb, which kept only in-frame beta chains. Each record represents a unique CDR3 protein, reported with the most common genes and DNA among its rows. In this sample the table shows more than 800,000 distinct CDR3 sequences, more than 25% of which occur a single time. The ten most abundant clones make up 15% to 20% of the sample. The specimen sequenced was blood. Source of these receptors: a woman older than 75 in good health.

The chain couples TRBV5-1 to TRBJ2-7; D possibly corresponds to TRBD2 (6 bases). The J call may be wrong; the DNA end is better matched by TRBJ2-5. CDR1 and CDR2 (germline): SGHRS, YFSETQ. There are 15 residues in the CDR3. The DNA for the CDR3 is TGCGCCAGCAGAGGGGTAGGAGGGATACAAGAGACCCAGTACTTC. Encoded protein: CASRGVGGIQETQYF.

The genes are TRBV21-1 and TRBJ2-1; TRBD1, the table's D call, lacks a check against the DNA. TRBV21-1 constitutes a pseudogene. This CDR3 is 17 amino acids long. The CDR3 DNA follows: TGTGCCAGCAGCAAACGACAGGGCCTGAGCTACTACAATGAGCAGTTCTTC. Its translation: CASSKRQGLSYYNEQFF.

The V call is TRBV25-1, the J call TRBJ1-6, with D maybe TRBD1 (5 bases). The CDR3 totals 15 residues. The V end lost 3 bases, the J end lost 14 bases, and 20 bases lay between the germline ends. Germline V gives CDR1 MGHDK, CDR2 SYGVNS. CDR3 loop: CASSDTGLLRVTLHF. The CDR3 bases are TGTGCCAGCAGTGACACGGGACTCTTAAGGGTCACCCTCCACTTT.

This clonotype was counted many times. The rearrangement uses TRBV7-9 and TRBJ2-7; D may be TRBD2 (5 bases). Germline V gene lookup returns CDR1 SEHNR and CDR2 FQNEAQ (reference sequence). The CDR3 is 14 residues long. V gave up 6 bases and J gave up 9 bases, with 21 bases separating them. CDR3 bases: TGTGCCAGCAGACCCCGGGATGTACCTTTGGCGCAGTACTTC. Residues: CASRPRDVPLAQYF. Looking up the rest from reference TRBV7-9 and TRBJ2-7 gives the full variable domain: DTGVSQNPRHKITKRGQNVTFRCDPISEHNRLYWYRQTLGQGPEFLTYFQNEAQLEKSRLLSDRFSAERPKGSFSTLEIQRTEQGDSAMYLCASRPRDVPLAQYFGPGTRLTVT.

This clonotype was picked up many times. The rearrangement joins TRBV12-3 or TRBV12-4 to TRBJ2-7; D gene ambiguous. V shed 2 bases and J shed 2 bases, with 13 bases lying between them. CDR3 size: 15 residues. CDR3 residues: CASSLKAGGPYEQYF. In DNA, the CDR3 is TGTGCCAGCAGTTTAAAGGCAGGTGGGCCCTACGAGCAGTACTTC.

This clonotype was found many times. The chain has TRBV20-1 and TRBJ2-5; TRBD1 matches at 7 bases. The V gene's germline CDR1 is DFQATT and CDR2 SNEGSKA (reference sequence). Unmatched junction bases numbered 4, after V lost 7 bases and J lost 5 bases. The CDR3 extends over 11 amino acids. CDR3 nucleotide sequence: TGCAGTGTAGTACAGGGGGAGACCCAGTACTTC. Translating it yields CSVVQGETQYF.

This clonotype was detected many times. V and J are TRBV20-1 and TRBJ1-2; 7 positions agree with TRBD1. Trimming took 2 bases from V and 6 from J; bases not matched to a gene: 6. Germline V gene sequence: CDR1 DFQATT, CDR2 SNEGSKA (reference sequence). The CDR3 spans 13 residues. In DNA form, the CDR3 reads TGCAGTGCTAGACCGACAGGGCTTGATGGCTACACCTTC. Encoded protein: CSARPTGLDGYTF.

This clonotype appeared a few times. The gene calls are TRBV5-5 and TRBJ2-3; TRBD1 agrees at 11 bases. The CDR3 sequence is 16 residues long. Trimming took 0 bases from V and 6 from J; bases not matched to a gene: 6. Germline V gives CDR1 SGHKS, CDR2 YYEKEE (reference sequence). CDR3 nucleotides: TGTGCCAGCAGCTTGGCCTTAGGACAGGGGGCCGATACGCAGTATTTT. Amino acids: CASSLALGQGADTQYF.

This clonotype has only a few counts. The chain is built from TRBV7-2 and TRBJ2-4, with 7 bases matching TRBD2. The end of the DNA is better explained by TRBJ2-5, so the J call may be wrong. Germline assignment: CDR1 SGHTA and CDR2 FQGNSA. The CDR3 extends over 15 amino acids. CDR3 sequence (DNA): TGTGCCAGCACTAATTTCGGGGGGTTAGGAGAGACCCAGTACTTC. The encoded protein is CASTNFGGLGETQYF.

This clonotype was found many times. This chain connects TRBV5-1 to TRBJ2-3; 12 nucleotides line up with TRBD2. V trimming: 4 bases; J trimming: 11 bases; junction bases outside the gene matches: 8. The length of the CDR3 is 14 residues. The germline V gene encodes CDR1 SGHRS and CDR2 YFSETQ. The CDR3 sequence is CASSQTSGGDQQYF. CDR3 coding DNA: TGCGCCAGCAGCCAGACTAGCGGGGGCGATCAGCAGTATTTT.

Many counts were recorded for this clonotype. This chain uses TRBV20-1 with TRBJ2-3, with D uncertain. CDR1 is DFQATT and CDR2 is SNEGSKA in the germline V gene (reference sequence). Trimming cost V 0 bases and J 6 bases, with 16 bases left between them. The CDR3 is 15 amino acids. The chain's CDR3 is CSARDLATGLDTQYF. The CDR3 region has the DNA TGCAGTGCTAGAGATCTGGCGACGGGCCTTGATACGCAGTATTTT.

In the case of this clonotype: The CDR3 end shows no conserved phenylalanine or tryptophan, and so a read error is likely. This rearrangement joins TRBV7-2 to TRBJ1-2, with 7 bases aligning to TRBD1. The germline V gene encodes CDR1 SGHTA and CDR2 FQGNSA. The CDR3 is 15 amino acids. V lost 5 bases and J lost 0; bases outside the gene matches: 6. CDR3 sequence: CASSPQGTANYGYTC. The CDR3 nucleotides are TGTGCCAGCAGCCCACAGGGGACAGCTAACTATGGCTACACCTGC.

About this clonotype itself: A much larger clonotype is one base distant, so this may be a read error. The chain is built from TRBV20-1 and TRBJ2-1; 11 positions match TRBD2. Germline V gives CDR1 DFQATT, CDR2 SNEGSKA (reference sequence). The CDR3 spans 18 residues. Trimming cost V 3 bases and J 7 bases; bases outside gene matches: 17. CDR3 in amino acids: CSARRPGLAVLRANEQFF. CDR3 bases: TGCAGTGCTAGGAGACCGGGACTAGCGGTCCTAAGGGCTAATGAGCAGTTCTTC.

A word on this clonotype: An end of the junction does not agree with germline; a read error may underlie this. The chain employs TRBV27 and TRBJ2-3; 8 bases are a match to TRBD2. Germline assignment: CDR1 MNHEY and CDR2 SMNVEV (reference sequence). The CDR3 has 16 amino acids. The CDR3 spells CASSLGARGVTDMQYF. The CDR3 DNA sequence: TGTGCCAGCAGCTTGGGAGCGCGGGGGGTCACAGATATGCAGTATTTT.

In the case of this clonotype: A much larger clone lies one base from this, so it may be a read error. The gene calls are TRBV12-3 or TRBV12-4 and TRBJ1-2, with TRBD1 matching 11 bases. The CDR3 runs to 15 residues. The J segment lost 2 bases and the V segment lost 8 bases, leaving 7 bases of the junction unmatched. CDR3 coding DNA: TGTGCCAGCGGTATCGGGACAGGGGGGAACTATGGCTACACCTTC. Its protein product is CASGIGTGGNYGYTF.

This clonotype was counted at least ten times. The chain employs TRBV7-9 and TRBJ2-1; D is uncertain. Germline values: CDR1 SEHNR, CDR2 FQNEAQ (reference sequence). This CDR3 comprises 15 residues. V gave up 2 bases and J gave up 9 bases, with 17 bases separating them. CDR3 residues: CASSLKTRIWGEQFF. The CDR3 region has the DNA TGTGCCAGCAGCTTAAAAACGAGGATTTGGGGTGAGCAGTTCTTC.

In nucleotides, the CDR3 is TGCAGTGCTAGAGCGGGGACTAGCGGGAGTGTGAATGAGCAGTTCTTC. Amino acids: CSARAGTSGSVNEQFF. V usage is TRBV20-1 and J usage is TRBJ2-1; 14 bases map to TRBD2. Trimming at V came to 1 base and at J to 7 bases, leaving 6 bases not matched to a gene. Germline lookup yields CDR1 DFQATT and CDR2 SNEGSKA (reference sequence). The CDR3 runs to 16 residues.

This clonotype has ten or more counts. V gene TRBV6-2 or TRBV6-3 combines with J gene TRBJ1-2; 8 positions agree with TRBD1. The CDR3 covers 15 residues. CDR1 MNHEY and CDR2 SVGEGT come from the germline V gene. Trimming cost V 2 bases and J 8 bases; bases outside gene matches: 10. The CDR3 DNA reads TGTGCCAGCAGTTACCCCCCGACAGGGGCTGCGGGCTACACCTTC. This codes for CASSYPPTGAAGYTF.

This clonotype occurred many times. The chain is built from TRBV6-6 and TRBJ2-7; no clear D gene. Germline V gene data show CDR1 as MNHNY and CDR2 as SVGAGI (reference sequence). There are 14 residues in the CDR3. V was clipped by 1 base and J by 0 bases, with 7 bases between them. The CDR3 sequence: CASSYLTFSYEQYF. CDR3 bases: TGTGCCAGCAGTTACTTGACATTCTCCTACGAGCAGTACTTC.

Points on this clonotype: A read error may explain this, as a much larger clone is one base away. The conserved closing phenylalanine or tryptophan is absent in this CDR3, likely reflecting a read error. The chain's CDR3 is CASSLEEGAYQPQHV. For the CDR3, the DNA is TGTGCCAGCAGCTTAGAAGAGGGAGCGTATCAGCCCCAGCATGTT. The rearrangement uses TRBV7-2 and TRBJ1-5, with unresolved D. CDR1 and CDR2 (germline): SGHTA, FQGNSA. V was shortened by 1 base and J by 5 bases, with 12 bases between the two germline ends. The CDR3 spans 15 residues.

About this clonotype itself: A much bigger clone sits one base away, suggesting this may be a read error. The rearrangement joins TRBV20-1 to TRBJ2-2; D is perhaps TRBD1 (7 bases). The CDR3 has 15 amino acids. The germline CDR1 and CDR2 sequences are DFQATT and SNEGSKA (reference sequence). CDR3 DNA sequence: TGCAGTGCTGGAGAGGGCGCAGGGGGGTCCGGGGAGCTGTTTTTT. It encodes CSAGEGAGGSGELFF.

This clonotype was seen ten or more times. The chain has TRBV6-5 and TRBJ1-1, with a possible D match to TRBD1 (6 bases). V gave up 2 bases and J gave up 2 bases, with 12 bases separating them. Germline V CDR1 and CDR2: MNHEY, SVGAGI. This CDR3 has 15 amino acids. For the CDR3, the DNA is TGTGCCAGCAGTTACCAGGACAGTGGAAACACTGAAGCTTTCTTT. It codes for CASSYQDSGNTEAFF.

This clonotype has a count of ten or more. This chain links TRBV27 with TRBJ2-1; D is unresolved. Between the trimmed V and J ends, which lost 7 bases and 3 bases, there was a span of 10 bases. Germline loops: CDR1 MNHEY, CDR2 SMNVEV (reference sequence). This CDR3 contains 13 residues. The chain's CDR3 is CASTSRVYNEQFF. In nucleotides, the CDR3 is TGTGCCAGCACCTCTAGGGTCTACAATGAGCAGTTCTTC.

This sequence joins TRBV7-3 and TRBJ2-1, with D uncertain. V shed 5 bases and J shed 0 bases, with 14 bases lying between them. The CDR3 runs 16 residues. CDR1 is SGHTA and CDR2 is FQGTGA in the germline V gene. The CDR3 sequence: CASSPRAAGSYNEQFF. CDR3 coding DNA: TGTGCCAGCAGCCCCCGAGCTGCCGGCTCCTACAATGAGCAGTTCTTC.

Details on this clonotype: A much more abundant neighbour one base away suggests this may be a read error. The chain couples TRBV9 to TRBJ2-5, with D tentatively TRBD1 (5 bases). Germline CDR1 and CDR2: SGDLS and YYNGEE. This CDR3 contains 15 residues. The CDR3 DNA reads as TGTGTCAGCAGCGTAGGGCAGGGTAACTCGGAGACCCAGTACTTC. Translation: CVSSVGQGNSETQYF.

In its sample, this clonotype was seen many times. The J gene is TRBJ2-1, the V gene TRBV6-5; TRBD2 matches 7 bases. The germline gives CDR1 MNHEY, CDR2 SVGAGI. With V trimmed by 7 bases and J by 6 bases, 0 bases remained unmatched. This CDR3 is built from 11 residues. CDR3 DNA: TGTGCCAGCATAGCGGGCAATGAGCAGTTCTTC. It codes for CASIAGNEQFF.

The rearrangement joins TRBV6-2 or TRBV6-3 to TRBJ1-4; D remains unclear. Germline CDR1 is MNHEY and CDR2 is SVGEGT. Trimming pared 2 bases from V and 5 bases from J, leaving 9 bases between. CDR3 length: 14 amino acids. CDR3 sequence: CASSYTRPNEKLFF. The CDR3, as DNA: TGTGCCAGCAGTTACACCAGGCCGAATGAAAAACTGTTTTTT.